This T cell receptor (beta chain) derives from a study of CD8+ T cells in alopecia areata. Extracted RNA was reverse transcribed, and the resulting cDNA served as sequencing template. The protocol was immunoSEQ multiplex PCR, while the TCRdb copy is restricted to in-frame clones and leaves out a portion. Of 110,000 to 150,000 clones listed, around 50% are singletons. The CDR3 sequence is 16 residues long. Trimming cost V 4 bases and J 5 bases, with 18 bases left between them. The germline gives CDR1 MGHRA, CDR2 YSYEKL. Described treatment: oral pan-JAK inhibitor, 5-10 mg twice daily. This receptor was taken from a human donor with alopecia areata. Specimen: CD8+ T cells sorted from blood, collected at week 4, from a patient treated with tofacitinib. V is TRBV4-1 and J is TRBJ1-5, with D tentatively TRBD1 (6 bases). CDR3 sequence: CASSLSRQAWDQPQHF. Here the CDR3 DNA reads TGCGCCAGCAGCCTCTCCCGACAGGCCTGGGATCAGCCCCAGCATTTT.